The present entry profiles one TCR beta chain with its context. This clonotype has more than one count but fewer than ten. The antigen it recognizes is unknown. Per-base qualities were not stored, and no clone one base away is much larger. This entry belongs to a study of T-cell memory formation after mild COVID-19 (dated by TCRdb to the early 2020s). The study in broad terms: Most TCR sequence clusters were specific to one of the two donors. In a couple of donors, T-cell clones that expanded and contracted after mild COVID-19 were tracked by sequencing TCRalpha and TCRbeta repertoires over time. Two young, previously healthy adult volunteers, one female and one male, were included in the cohort. Broader findings and caveats from the paper: Balanced CD4/CD8 phenotypes were observed for clones contracting from day 15 to 85, whereas a bias towards CD4+ was observed for a second wave of clones expanding from day 15 to 37. The study covered only a couple of mild cases, and larger cohorts including severe cases with pre-infection samples were considered necessary. Some responding clones were detected in pre-infection memory, which suggested that pre-existing cross-reactive memory T cells had joined the SARS-CoV-2 response. SARS-CoV-2 specificity of the second-wave clones peaking on day 37 was not confirmed. Contracting CD4+ clones appeared mostly in the CM and EM memory subsets, whereas CD8+ clones were enriched in EMRA.

V and J lose 3 bases and 11 bases, and a span of 24 bases separates them. CDR3 length: 15 amino acids, cysteine to phenylalanine. Of all the DNA, just the CDR3 is kept, 45 bases in frame from base 1. Taken from the germline V gene, the CDR1 and CDR2 loops are SGHRS and YFSETQ. The instrument given in TCRdb is Illumina NovaSeq 6000. TCRalpha and TCRbeta cDNA libraries were constructed by 5'RACE with constant-segment primers, with sample barcodes and unique molecular identifiers being introduced. Trizol reagent was used to extract RNA from every sample. Libraries were amplified in two PCR steps, with a second sample barcode and Illumina TruSeq adapters added in the second step. Sequencing of the libraries was done on an Illumina NovaSeq, producing 2 x 150 bp paired-end reads. The original pipeline was this. Demultiplexing of reads and collapsing into UMI-guided consensus sequences were performed with migec v1.2.7. Using mixcr v2.1.11, the UMI consensuses were aligned to TRA and TRB V and J templates and assembled into clonotypes. Clonotypes were classified as expanded or contracted when called significant by both edgeR and NoisET, with noise models trained on biological replicates. For edgeR calls, the cutoffs were a false discovery rate-adjusted p below 0.01 and a log2 fold-change threshold of 1. As an exploratory analysis of dynamics, max-normalized trajectories of the 1000 most abundant clonotypes were examined with PCA combined with hierarchical clustering. The CD4 or CD8 phenotype of responding clones was assigned using the separately sequenced CD4+ and CD8+ repertoires. TCRdb reprocessing: public reads trimmed at Q25 with fastp, clones called with MiXCR, in-frame beta chains kept. Rows with a matching CDR3 protein are joined into one entry that keeps the most common DNA and genes. These V and J calls are TCRdb output, not the study's own analysis. The sample records 300,000 to 400,000 distinct CDR3 sequences, about 15% of which are singletons. The ten largest clones represent around 20% of the sample.

PBMCs were isolated by Ficoll-Paque density gradient centrifugation. The sequence joins TRBV5-1 to TRBJ2-7, and the D gene may be TRBD2, 6 bases matching. Sequencing was carried out using PBMCs or a T cell subset sorted from them (not recorded which). The clonotype comes from a man younger than 35 who had mild COVID-19 (a few samples of this study predate the infection). The sample titles of this study are shuffled in the database, so cell type and time point are left out; the donor was told from shared clones. At the DNA level, the sequence is TGCGCCAGCAGCTCTCAGGGAGGCCCCTCCATTAGTGAGTACTTC. Its translation is CASSSQGGPSISEYF.